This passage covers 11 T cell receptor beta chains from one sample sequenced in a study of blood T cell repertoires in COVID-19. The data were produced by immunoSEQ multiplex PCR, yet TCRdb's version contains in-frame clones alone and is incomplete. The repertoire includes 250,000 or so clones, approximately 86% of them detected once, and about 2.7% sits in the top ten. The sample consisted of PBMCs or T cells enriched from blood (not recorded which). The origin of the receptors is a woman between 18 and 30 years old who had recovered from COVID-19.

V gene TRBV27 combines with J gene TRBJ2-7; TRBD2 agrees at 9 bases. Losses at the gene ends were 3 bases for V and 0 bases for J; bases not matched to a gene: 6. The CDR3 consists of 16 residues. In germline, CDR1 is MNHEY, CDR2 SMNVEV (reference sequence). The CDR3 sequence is CASSFIAGEISYEQYF. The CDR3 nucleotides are TGTGCCAGCAGTTTTATAGCGGGGGAGATCTCCTACGAGCAGTACTTC.

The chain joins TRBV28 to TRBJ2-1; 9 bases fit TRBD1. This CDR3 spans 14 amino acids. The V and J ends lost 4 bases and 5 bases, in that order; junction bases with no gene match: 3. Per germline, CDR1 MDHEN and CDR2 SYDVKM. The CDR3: CASSSRDRDNEQFF. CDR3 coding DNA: TGTGCCAGCAGTTCCCGGGACAGGGACAATGAGCAGTTCTTC.

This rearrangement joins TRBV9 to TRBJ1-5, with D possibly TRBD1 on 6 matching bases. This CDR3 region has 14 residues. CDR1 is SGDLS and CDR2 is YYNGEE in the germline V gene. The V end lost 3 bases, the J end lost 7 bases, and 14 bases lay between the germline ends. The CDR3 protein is CASSARDTGQPQHF. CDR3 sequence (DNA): TGTGCCAGCAGCGCCCGGGACACAGGACAGCCCCAGCATTTT. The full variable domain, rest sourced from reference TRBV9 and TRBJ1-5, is DSGVTQTPKHLITATGQRVTLRCSPRSGDLSVYWYQQSLDQGLQFLIQYYNGEERAKGNILERFSAQQFPDLHSELNLSSLELGDSALYFCASSARDTGQPQHFGDGTRLSIL.

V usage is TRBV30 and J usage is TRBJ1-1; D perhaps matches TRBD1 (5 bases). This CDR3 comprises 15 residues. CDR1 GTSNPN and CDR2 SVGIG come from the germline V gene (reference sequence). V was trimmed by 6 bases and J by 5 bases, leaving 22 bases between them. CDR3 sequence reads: CACDAEWGGTTEAFF. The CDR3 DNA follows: TGTGCCTGCGACGCGGAGTGGGGGGGAACAACTGAAGCTTTCTTT.

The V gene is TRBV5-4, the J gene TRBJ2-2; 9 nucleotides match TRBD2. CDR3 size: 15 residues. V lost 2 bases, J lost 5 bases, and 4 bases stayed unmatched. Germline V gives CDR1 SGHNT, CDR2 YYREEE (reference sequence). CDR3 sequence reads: CASSLQAGGTGELFF. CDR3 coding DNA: TGTGCCAGCAGCTTACAAGCGGGAGGTACCGGGGAGCTGTTTTTT. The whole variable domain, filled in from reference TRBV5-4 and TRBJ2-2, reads ETGVTQSPTHLIKTRGQQVTLRCSSQSGHNTVSWYQQALGQGPQFIFQYYREEENGRGNFPPRFSGLQFPNYSSELNVNALELDDSALYLCASSLQAGGTGELFFGEGSRLTVL.

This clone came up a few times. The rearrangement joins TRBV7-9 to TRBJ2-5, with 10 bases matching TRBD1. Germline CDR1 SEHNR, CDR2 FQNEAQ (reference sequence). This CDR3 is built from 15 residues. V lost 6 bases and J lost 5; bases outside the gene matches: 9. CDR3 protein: CASRLTGGGLETQYF. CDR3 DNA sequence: TGTGCCAGCAGGCTGACAGGGGGCGGATTGGAGACCCAGTACTTC.

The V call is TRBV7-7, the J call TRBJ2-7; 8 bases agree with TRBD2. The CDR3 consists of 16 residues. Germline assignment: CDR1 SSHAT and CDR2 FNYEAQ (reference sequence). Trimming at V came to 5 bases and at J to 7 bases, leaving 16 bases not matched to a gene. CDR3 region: CASSPGLGAGGYEQYF. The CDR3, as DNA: TGTGCCAGCAGCCCCGGATTGGGGGCGGGGGGCTATGAGCAGTACTTC.

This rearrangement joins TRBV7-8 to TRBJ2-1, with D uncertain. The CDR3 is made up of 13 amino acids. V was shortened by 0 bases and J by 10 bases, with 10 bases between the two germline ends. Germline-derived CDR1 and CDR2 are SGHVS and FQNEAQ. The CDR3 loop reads CASSLAPQWEQFF. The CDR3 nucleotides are TGTGCCAGCAGCTTAGCCCCACAGTGGGAGCAGTTCTTC. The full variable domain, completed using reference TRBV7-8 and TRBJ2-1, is GAGVSQSPRYKVAKRGQDVALRCDPISGHVSLFWYQQALGQGPEFLTYFQNEAQLDKSGLPSDRFFAERPEGSVSTLKIQRTQQEDSAVYLCASSLAPQWEQFFGPGTRLTVL.

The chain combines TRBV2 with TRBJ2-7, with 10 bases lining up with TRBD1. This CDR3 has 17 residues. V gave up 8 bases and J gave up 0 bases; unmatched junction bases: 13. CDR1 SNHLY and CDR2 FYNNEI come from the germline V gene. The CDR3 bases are TGTGCCAGCTCCGGGACAGGGGAAGGGTTCCTCTCCTACGAGCAGTACTTC. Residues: CASSGTGEGFLSYEQYF.

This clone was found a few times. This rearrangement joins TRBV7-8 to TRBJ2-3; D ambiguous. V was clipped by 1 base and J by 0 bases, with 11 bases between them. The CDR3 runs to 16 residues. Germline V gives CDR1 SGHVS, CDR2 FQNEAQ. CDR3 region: CASSLVPPGSTDTQYF. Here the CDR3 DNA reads TGTGCCAGCAGCTTAGTCCCCCCGGGTAGCACAGATACGCAGTATTTT. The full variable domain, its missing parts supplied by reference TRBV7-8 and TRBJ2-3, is GAGVSQSPRYKVAKRGQDVALRCDPISGHVSLFWYQQALGQGPEFLTYFQNEAQLDKSGLPSDRFFAERPEGSVSTLKIQRTQQEDSAVYLCASSLVPPGSTDTQYFGPGTRLTVL.

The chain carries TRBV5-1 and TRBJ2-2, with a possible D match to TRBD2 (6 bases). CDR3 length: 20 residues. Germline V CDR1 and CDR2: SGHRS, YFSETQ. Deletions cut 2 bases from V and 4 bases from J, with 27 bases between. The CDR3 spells CASSLRSPPGETHGTGELFF. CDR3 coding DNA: TGCGCCAGCAGCTTAAGGTCACCCCCGGGGGAAACACACGGCACCGGGGAGCTGTTTTTT.